A selection of T cell receptor beta chains follows, all from one sample in a study of PD-1 blockade in classical Hodgkin lymphoma. Repertoires were generated with immunoSEQ multiplex PCR, while TCRdb's copy carries only in-frame clones and drops some. The sample yields tens of thousands of clones, around 80% seen once. The material was peripheral blood mononuclear cells (PBMCs), obtained before the fourth cycle of nivolumab. These receptors all come from a human donor with classical Hodgkin lymphoma. CDR3s include the opening cysteine and the closing phenylalanine or tryptophan. D genes are given only for firm matches. Not every row has a clone size; where given, it reads once, few, many or a size class.

TRBJ1-1,14,TRBD1,TRBV25-1,.,CASGKTGGQTEAFF,TGTGCCAGCGGAAAGACAGGGGGCCAAACTGAAGCTTTCTTT
TRBJ2-3,15,.,TRBV6-5,.,CASSYSQTGTDTQYF,TGTGCCAGCAGTTATAGCCAAACAGGCACAGATACGCAGTATTTT
TRBJ1-5,13,.,TRBV6-6,.,CASSYHRNQPQHF,TGTGCCAGCAGTTACCATCGCAATCAGCCCCAGCATTTT
TRBJ1-2,13,.,TRBV9,.,CASSRDSNYGYTF,TGTGCCAGCAGCCGAGACAGTAACTATGGCTACACCTTC
TRBJ1-5,13,TRBD1,TRBV19,.,CASTPDRAQPQHF,TGTGCCAGTACCCCGGACAGGGCGCAGCCCCAGCATTTT
TRBJ2-7,15,.,TRBV6-6,.,CASNPGQASSYEQYF,TGTGCCAGCAACCCGGGGCAGGCGAGCTCCTACGAGCAGTACTTC
TRBJ1-3,14,.,TRBV2,.,CASTGGGSGNTIYF,TGTGCCAGCACGGGCGGGGGTTCAGGAAACACCATATATTTT
TRBJ1-2,15,TRBD1,TRBV6-5,once,CASSYRMTGTYGYTF,TGTGCCAGCAGTTATAGAATGACAGGGACCTATGGCTACACCTTC
TRBJ1-1,13,.,TRBV10-3,.,CAISESGSTEAFF,TGTGCCATCAGTGAGTCTGGATCCACTGAAGCTTTCTTT
TRBJ2-2,13,.,TRBV11-3,.,CASSLGRHGELFF,TGTGCCAGCAGCTTGGGGAGGCACGGGGAGCTGTTTTTT
TRBJ1-1,16,.,TRBV2,.,CASSVSLPGLVTEAFF,TGTGCCAGCAGTGTAAGCCTACCAGGGTTGGTCACTGAAGCTTTCTTT
TRBJ2-7,11,.,TRBV10-2,.,CASRDALEQYF,TGCGCCAGCCGGGACGCCTTAGAGCAGTACTTC
TRBJ1-6,14,.,TRBV5-6,.,CASSLEQSNSPLHF,TGTGCCAGCAGCTTGGAACAGTCTAATTCACCCCTCCACTTT
TRBJ2-5,13,.,TRBV27,.,CASSRLPIETQYF,TGTGCCAGCAGTAGACTACCCATTGAGACCCAGTACTTC
TRBJ2-1,16,TRBD2,TRBV7-7,.,CASSPAAGGSYNEQFF,TGTGCCAGCAGCCCTGCCGCGGGAGGCTCCTACAATGAGCAGTTCTTC
TRBJ2-3,11,.,TRBV2,few,CASRIGNTQYF,TGTGCCAGCAGGATCGGGAATACGCAGTATTTT
TRBJ1-1,14,.,TRBV7-9,.,CASSPPGRVTEAFF,TGTGCCAGCAGCCCCCCCGGCAGGGTCACTGAAGCTTTCTTT
TRBJ2-7,13,TRBD2,TRBV10-3,.,CATLAGDLYEQYF,TGTGCCACTTTAGCGGGAGACCTGTACGAGCAGTACTTC
TRBJ2-3,16,TRBD2,TRBV18,.,CASSPSSGISTDTQYF,TGTGCCAGCTCACCTAGTAGCGGGATCAGCACAGATACGCAGTATTTT
TRBJ2-5,11,.,TRBV30,.,CAWSVKETQYF,TGTGCCTGGAGTGTGAAGGAGACCCAGTACTTC
TRBJ2-7,10,.,TRBV19,.,CASGAYEQYF,TGTGCCAGTGGGGCCTACGAGCAGTACTTC
TRBJ2-3,13,TRBD1,TRBV29-1,few,CSVWTGGTDTQYF,TGCAGCGTTTGGACAGGGGGTACAGATACGCAGTATTTT
TRBJ2-7,13,.,TRBV29-1,few,CSVDQGNFYEQYF,TGCAGCGTTGACCAGGGTAACTTCTACGAGCAGTACTTC
TRBJ1-3,14,.,TRBV7-9,.,CASSRTNAGNTIYF,TGTGCCAGCAGCAGAACGAACGCTGGAAACACCATATATTTT
TRBJ2-1,11,.,TRBV20-1,.,CSGQVYNEQFF,TGCAGTGGACAGGTCTACAATGAGCAGTTCTTC
TRBJ2-5,15,.,TRBV18,once,CASSPDGRPQETQYF,TGTGCCAGCTCACCAGATGGGAGGCCTCAAGAGACCCAGTACTTC
TRBJ2-3,14,.,TRBV18,.,CASSEPVETDTQYF,TGTGCCAGCTCAGAACCAGTAGAAACAGATACGCAGTATTTT
TRBJ2-5,14,.,TRBV7-2,.,CASSPQGGRETQYF,TGTGCCAGCAGCCCTCAAGGGGGTCGGGAGACCCAGTACTTC
TRBJ1-4,14,.,TRBV2,.,CASRGTAPNEKLFF,TGTGCCAGCAGGGGGACGGCGCCTAATGAAAAACTGTTTTTT
TRBJ1-5,15,.,TRBV18,.,CASSPSHTSNQPQHF,TGTGCCAGCTCACCATCGCACACAAGCAATCAGCCCCAGCATTTT
TRBJ2-2,18,.,TRBV12-1,.,CASSFKSGRNERDGELFF,TGTGCCAGCAGCTTTAAAAGCGGGAGAAACGAAAGGGACGGGGAGCTGTTTTTT
TRBJ2-5,15,TRBD2,TRBV27,.,CASRIGILAVETQYF,TGTGCCAGCAGAATCGGGATCCTAGCGGTAGAGACCCAGTACTTC